What follows describes a single TCR beta chain. This CDR3 has 13 residues. Germline V gene data show CDR1 as SGHRS and CDR2 as YFSETQ. V lost 3 bases and J 5 bases, leaving 11 bases between the germline ends. Assay used: immunoSEQ multiplex PCR; TCRdb lists only in-frame clones, some missing. The top ten hold approximately 7.9% of the sample, which has 90,000 or so clones, 80% to 90% seen once. The entry originates in a study of T cell responses to AZD1222 COVID-19 vaccine. Sequences were derived from peripheral blood, sampled on day 0 of AZD1222 vaccination. This chain connects TRBV5-1 to TRBJ1-2, with D uncertain. The receptor's source is an adult in good health. The CDR3 sequence is CASSSGTDYGYTF. CDR3 sequence (DNA): TGCGCCAGCAGCTCGGGAACAGATTATGGCTACACCTTC.